This T cell receptor (beta chain) was obtained from a study of spatial heterogeneity in lung cancer. The overall study: Alpha-chain sequences were consistently detected in smaller numbers than beta-chain sequences.

Time point: sample taken at primary tumor resection. Whole RNA was taken from tumor, nontumor lung or frozen PBMC; it was then sequenced unsorted. There were roughly 72 donors, all of them untreated patients with early-stage non-small cell lung cancer. This clonotype showed up many times. TCR cDNA molecules were tagged individually, and each one carried a unique molecular identifier. TCRdb reanalysed the 5' RACE reads using MiXCR and keeps one entry per CDR3 protein. The profile shows under 40,000 distinct CDR3 sequences, around 5.2% of them singletons. The V segment lost 5 bases and the J segment 1 base; nucleotides outside the gene matches: 7. In germline, CDR1 is KGHDR, CDR2 SFDVKD. This CDR3 spans 18 amino acids.

The source material was PBMCs, sampled at surgery. The receptor comes from a female donor with early-stage non-small cell lung cancer. This chain uses TRBV24-1 with TRBJ2-3; 14 bases align to TRBD2. The CDR3 spells CATSGGLAGASGTDTQYF. DNA for the CDR3: TGTGCCACCAGTGGGGGACTAGCGGGGGCCTCGGGCACAGATACGCAGTATTTT.